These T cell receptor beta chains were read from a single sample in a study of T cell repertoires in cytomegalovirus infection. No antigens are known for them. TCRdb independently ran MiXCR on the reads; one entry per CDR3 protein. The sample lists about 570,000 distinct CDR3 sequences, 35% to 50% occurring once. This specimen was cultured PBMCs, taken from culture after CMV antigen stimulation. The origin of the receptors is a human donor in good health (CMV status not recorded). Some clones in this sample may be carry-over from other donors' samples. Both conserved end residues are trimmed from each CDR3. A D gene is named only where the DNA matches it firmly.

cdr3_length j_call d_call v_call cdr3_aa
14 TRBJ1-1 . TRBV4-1 ASSQDPRGMNTEAF
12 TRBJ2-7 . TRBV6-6 ASSGTGTYGEQY
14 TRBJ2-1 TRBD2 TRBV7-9 ASSLPTSGGAYEQF
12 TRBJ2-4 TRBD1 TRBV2 ATRQGTAKNIQY
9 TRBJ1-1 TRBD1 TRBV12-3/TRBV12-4 ASRYRGEAF
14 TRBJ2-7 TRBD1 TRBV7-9 ASSLLSGQGINEQY
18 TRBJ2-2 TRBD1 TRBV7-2 ASSSPFRTGAYRWTGELF
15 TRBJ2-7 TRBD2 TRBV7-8 ASSLLAGILGTYEQY
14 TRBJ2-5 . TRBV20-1 SARDYRGSGQETQY
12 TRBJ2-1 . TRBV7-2 ASSLGFRGDEQF
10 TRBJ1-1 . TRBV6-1 ASSSAGAKAF
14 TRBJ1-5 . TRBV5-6 ASSLSAQGSNQPQH
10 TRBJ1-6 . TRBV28 AAQLGNSPLH
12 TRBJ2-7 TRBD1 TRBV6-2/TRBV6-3 ASSDTTGENEQY
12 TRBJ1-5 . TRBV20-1 SARDSSRNQPQH
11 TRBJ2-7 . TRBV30 AWSLERFYEQY
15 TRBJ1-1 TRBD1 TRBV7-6 VSSSSPTGTVNTEAF
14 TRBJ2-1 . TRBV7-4 ASSSQGLSSYNEQF
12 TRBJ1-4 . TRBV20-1 SARYSGDREKLF
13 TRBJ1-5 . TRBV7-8 ASSRAGGGDQPQH
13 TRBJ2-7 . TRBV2 ASSEINGLSYEQY
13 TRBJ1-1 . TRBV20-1 SARDGGRGNIEAF
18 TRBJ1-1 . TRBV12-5 ASGFLPTVGTGHPNTEAF
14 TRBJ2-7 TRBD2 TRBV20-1 SARPPGRRISYEQY
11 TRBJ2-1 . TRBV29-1 SVAVSSYNEQF
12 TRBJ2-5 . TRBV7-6 ASRGAGGGETQY
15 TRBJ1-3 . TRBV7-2 ASSLAKGTLSGNTIY
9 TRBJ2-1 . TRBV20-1 SAPGDNEQF
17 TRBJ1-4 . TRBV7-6 ASSLPGRENRLTNEKLF
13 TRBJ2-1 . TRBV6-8 ASSSRGLYQSEQF
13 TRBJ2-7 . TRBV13 ASSRYRDTDYEQY
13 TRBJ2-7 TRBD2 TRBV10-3 AISGSGSGAYEQY
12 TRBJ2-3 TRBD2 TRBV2 ASGLAGTTDTQY
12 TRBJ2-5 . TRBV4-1 ASSPQGSGETQY
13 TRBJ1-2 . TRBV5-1 ASSSGTDNGYGYT
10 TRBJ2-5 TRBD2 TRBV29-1 SAQAGEETQY
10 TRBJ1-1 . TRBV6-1 ASSESGREAF
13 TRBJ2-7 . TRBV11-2 ASSLGVAEFYEQY
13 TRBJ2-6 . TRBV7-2 ASSRQAGGANVLT
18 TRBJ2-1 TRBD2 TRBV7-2 ASSAPGRGGSFNSYNEQF
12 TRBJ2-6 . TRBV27 ASATSPGANVLT
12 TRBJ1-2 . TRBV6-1 ASSDMTSGRGYT